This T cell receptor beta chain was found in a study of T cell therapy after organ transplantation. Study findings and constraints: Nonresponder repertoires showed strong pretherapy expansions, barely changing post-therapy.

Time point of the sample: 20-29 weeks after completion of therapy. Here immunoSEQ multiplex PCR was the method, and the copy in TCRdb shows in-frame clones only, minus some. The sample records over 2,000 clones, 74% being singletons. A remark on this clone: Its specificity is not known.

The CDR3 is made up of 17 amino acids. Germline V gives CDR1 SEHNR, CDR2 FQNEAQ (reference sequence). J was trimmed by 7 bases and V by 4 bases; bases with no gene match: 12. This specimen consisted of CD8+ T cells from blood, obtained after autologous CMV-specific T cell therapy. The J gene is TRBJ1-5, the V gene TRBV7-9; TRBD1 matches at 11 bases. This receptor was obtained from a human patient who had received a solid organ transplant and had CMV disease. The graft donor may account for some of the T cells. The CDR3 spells CASSSSTDRGLGQPQHF. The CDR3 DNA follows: TGTGCCAGCAGCTCCTCCACGGACAGGGGGCTGGGGCAGCCCCAGCATTTT.